The clone carrying this T cell receptor (beta chain) was counted many times. Its antigen remains unknown. The data stem from a study of identical twins. General study points: Out-of-frame alpha sequences common to twins exhibited an excess of low generation probability. Out-of-frame beta chain sequences displayed weaker excess sharing between twins. Memory repertoires lacked the insertion deficit that abundant cord blood beta clonotypes showed.

The cDNA had a unique molecular identifier and a template-switch universal primer site. TCRdb redid the calling of the 5' RACE reads with MiXCR, one entry per CDR3 protein. The sample includes about 920,000 distinct CDR3 sequences, more than 9% of them seen just once. This CDR3 is built from 17 residues. V gave up 4 bases and J gave up 4 bases; unmatched junction bases: 12. Germline loops: CDR1 SGHTA, CDR2 FQGNSA. These data also formed part of another study, on yellow fever vaccine responses in identical twins.

The chain has TRBV7-2 and TRBJ1-2, with 10 bases fitting TRBD1. Sequences were obtained from PBMCs. The clonotype was recovered from a woman under 30 in good health. In nucleotides, the CDR3 is TGTGCCAGCAGCTCCGCCCGAGGGGACAGGGGACCCTATGGCTACACCTTC. This gives the protein CASSSARGDRGPYGYTF.